The 7 T cell receptor beta chains below all came from one sample that was sequenced in a study of blood T cell repertoires in COVID-19. Profiled with immunoSEQ multiplex PCR; TCRdb holds only in-frame clones, not every one. This sample carries approximately 300,000 clones, about 93% of them seen once, and the ten largest clones take about 7%. The sequenced material came from peripheral blood. These receptor sequences come from a woman aged 25 to 39 with COVID-19, enrolled during active disease.

CDR3 nucleotide sequence: TGTGCCAGTAACCCGAGGGGGTCTAACTATGGCTACACCTTC. Its translation: CASNPRGSNYGYTF. The rearrangement links TRBV19 to TRBJ1-2; TRBD1 is a possible D gene (6 bases). The CDR3 is 14 residues long. Germline CDR1 LNHDA, CDR2 SQIVND (reference sequence). V was shortened by 7 bases and J by 0 bases, with 12 bases between the two germline ends. Variable domain in full (rest from reference TRBV19 and TRBJ1-2): DGGITQSPKYLFRKEGQNVTLSCEQNLNHDAMYWYRQDPGQGLRLIYYSQIVNDFQKGDIAEGYSVSREKKESFPLTVTSAQKNPTAFYLCASNPRGSNYGYTFGSGTRLTVV.

The V call is TRBV7-2, the J call TRBJ2-7; no reliable D call. The CDR3 extends over 14 amino acids. The ends were cut back, 6 bases at V and 1 base at J, with 13 bases in the middle. The germline V gene encodes CDR1 SGHTA and CDR2 FQGNSA. The CDR3 spells CASSQAPGSYEQYF. The CDR3 nucleotides are TGTGCCAGCAGTCAAGCCCCAGGTTCCTACGAGCAGTACTTC.

J is TRBJ1-2 and V is TRBV5-1; TRBD1 agrees at 7 bases. From germline, CDR1 is SGHRS and CDR2 YFSETQ. The CDR3 covers 14 residues. Trimming took 2 bases from V and 8 from J; bases not matched to a gene: 9. CDR3 nucleotide sequence: TGCGCCAGCAGCTTCTATGACAGGGTGGAGGGCTACACCTTC. Its translation: CASSFYDRVEGYTF.

The table lists this clone with a count of one. The rearrangement joins TRBV5-1 to TRBJ2-7; 8 positions match TRBD2. CDR3 length: 16 amino acids. J gave up 1 base and V 2 bases, and 8 bases lay outside the gene matches. Germline V lookup: CDR1 SGHRS, CDR2 YFSETQ. The CDR3 spells CASSFSAGAGSYEQYF. CDR3 sequence (DNA): TGCGCCAGCAGCTTTTCAGCGGGAGCTGGTTCCTACGAGCAGTACTTC.

This clone has just one count. This chain connects TRBV28 to TRBJ1-2, with D unclear. The CDR3 runs 11 residues. The germline CDR1 and CDR2 sequences are MDHEN and SYDVKM. The V and J ends lost 4 bases and 8 bases respectively, with 8 bases between them. The CDR3 here is CASSSLRGYTF. For the CDR3, the DNA is TGTGCCAGCAGTTCTCTTCGGGGCTACACCTTC.

The J gene is TRBJ1-5, the V gene TRBV15; 7 bases line up with TRBD1. CDR1 LNHNV and CDR2 YYDKDF come from the germline V gene (reference sequence). J was trimmed by 0 bases and V by 0 bases; bases with no gene match: 11. This CDR3 comprises 19 residues. CDR3 nucleotides: TGTGCCACCAGCAGAGAGAACAGGGGAAGTGTTCATAGCAATCAGCCCCAGCATTTT. Its protein product is CATSRENRGSVHSNQPQHF.

In its sample, this clone was seen once. This chain uses TRBV6-1 with TRBJ2-2, with D unresolved. The CDR3 consists of 15 residues. Between the trimmed V and J ends, which lost 2 bases and 4 bases, there was a span of 11 bases. The germline gives CDR1 MNHNS, CDR2 SASEGT. CDR3 loop: CASSEYIAGTGELFF. Here the CDR3 DNA reads TGTGCCAGCAGTGAATATATCGCAGGCACCGGGGAGCTGTTTTTT.